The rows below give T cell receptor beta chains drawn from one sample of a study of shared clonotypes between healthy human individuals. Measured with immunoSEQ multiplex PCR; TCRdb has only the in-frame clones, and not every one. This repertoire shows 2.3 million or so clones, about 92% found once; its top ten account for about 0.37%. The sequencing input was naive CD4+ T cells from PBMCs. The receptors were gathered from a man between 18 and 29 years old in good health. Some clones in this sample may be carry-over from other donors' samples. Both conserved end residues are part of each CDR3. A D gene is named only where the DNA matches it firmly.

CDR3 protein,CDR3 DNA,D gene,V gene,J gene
CASSFERANTEAFF,TGTGCCAGCAGTTTTGAGAGAGCTAACACTGAAGCTTTCTTT,-,TRBV27,TRBJ1-1
CASSDRGQGTGNTIYF,TGTGCCAGCAGCGATCGGGGACAGGGTACTGGAAACACCATATATTTT,TRBD1,TRBV7-3,TRBJ1-3
CASSYRTGKSYEQYF,TGTGCCAGCAGTTATAGGACAGGGAAGTCCTACGAGCAGTACTTC,TRBD1,TRBV6-5,TRBJ2-7
CASSPRQALNEKLFF,TGTGCCAGCTCACCACGGCAGGCCCTTAATGAAAAACTGTTTTTT,-,TRBV18,TRBJ1-4
CASSERGTDTQYF,TGTGCCAGCAGTGAACGGGGTACAGATACGCAGTATTTT,-,TRBV6-1,TRBJ2-3
CAARTVTNTGELFF,TGTGCCGCCCGGACAGTCACGAACACCGGGGAGCTGTTTTTT,-,TRBV10-3,TRBJ2-2
CASPALAGPTGELFF,TGTGCCAGCCCGGCTCTAGCGGGACCCACCGGGGAGCTGTTTTTT,TRBD2,TRBV7-9,TRBJ2-2
CASSLDGALNSPLHF,TGTGCCAGCAGCTTAGACGGAGCCCTTAATTCACCCCTCCACTTT,-,TRBV7-9,TRBJ1-6
CASSPRGSHQPGNTIYF,TGTGCCAGCTCACCAAGGGGAAGCCATCAACCTGGAAACACCATATATTTT,-,TRBV18,TRBJ1-3
CATSSPYTGELFF,TGTGCCACCAGTAGCCCCTACACCGGGGAGCTGTTTTTT,-,TRBV15,TRBJ2-2